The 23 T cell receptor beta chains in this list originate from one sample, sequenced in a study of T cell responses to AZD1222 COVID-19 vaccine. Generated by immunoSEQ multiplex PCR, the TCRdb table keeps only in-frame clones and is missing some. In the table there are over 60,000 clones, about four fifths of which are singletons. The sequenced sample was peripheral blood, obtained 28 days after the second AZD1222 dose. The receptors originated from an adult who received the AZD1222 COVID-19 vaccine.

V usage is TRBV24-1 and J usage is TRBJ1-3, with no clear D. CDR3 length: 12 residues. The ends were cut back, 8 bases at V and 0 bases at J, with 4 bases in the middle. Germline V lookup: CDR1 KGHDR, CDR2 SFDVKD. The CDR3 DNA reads TGTGCCACCATCATCTCTGGAAACACCATATATTTT. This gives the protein CATIISGNTIYF.

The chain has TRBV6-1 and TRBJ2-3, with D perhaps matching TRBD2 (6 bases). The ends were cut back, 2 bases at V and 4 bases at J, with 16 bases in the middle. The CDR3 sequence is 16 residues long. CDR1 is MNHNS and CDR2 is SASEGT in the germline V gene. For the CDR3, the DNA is TGTGCCAGCAGTGAATACCCCAGGCGGGGTGCAGATACGCAGTATTTT. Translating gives CASSEYPRRGADTQYF.

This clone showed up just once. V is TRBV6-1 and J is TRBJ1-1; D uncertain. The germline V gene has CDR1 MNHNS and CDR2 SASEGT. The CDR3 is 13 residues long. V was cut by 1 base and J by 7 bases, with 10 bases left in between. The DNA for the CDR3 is TGTGCCAGCAGTGAAGTAATGGGGAGTGAAGCTTTCTTT. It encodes CASSEVMGSEAFF.

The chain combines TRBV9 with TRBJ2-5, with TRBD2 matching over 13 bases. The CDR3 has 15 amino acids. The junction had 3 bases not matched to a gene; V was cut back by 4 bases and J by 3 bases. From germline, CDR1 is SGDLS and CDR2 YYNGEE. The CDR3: CASSIGTSGKETQYF. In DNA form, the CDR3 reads TGTGCCAGCAGCATCGGGACTAGCGGGAAAGAGACCCAGTACTTC.

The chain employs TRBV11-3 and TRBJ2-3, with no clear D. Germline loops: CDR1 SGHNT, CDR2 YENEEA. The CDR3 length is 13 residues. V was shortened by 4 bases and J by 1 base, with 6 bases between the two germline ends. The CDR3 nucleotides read TGTGCCAGCAGCTCTAGAGGCACAGATACGCAGTATTTT. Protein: CASSSRGTDTQYF.

The CDR3 nucleotides are TGTGCCAGCACCCACCCCAACGGACCCTGGGAAAAACTGTTTTTT. Translated: CASTHPNGPWEKLFF. The chain couples TRBV6-5 to TRBJ1-4; D is uncertain. The CDR3 is 15 amino acids. Germline CDR1 MNHEY, CDR2 SVGAGI. Between the trimmed V and J ends, which lost 7 bases and 8 bases, there was a span of 20 bases.

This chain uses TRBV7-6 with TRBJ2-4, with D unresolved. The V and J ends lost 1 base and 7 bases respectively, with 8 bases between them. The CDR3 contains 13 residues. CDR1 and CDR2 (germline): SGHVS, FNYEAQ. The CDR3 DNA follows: TGTGCCAGCAGCTTAGAGTCAGCTAACATTCAGTACTTC. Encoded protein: CASSLESANIQYF.

CDR3 DNA sequence: TGCAGCGCCAGGACAGGGGAGTTTAAGCAGTTCTTC. Its protein is CSARTGEFKQFF. This chain uses TRBV29-1 with TRBJ2-1, with 9 bases that match TRBD1. This CDR3 comprises 12 residues. CDR1 is SQVTM and CDR2 is ANQGSEA in the germline V gene. The V gene end was trimmed by 7 bases and the J gene end by 11 bases; junction bases not matched to a gene: 9.

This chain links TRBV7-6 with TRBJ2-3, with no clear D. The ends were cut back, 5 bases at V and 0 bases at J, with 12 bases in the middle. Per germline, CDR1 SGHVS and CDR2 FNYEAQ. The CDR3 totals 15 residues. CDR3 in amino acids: CASSPGLRSTDTQYF. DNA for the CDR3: TGTGCCAGCAGCCCCGGGCTCCGTAGCACAGATACGCAGTATTTT.

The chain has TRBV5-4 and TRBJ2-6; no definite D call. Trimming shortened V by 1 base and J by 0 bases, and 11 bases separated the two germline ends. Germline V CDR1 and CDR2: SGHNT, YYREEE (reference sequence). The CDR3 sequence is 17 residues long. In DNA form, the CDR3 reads TGTGCCAGCAGCTTGTTAGGGTTTAGCTCTGGGGCCAACGTCCTGACTTTC. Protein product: CASSLLGFSSGANVLTF.

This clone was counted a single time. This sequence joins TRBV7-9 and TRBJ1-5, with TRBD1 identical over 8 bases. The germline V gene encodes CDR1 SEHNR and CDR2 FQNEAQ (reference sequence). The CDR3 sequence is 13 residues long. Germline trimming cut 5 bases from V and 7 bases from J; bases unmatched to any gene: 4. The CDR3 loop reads CASSQDRDQPQHF. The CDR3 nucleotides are TGTGCCAGCAGCCAGGACAGGGACCAGCCCCAGCATTTT.

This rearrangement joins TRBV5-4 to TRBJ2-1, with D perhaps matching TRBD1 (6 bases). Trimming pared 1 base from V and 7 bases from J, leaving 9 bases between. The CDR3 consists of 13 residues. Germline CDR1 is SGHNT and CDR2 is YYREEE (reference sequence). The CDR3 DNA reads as TGTGCCAGCAGCTTGATAGGGGGAAATGAGCAGTTCTTC. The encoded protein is CASSLIGGNEQFF.

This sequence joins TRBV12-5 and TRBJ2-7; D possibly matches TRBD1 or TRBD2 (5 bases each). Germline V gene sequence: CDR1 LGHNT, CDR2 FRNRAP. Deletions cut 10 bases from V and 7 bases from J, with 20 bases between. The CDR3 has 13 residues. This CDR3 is CATTTGTRGEQYF. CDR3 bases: TGTGCTACCACCACGGGGACCCGCGGAGAGCAGTACTTC.

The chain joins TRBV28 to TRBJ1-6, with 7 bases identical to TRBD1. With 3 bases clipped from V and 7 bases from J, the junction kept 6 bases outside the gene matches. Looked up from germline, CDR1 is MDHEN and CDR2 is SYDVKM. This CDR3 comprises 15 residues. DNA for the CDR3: TGTGCCAGCAGTTTCCGACAGGGAAACAATTCACCCCTCCACTTT. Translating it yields CASSFRQGNNSPLHF.

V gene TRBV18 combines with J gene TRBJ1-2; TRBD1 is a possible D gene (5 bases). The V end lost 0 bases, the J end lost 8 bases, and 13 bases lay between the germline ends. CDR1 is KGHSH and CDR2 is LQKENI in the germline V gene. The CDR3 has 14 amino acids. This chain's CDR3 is CASSPPPRAGGYTF. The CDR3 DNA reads TGTGCCAGCTCACCACCCCCCAGGGCTGGAGGCTACACCTTC.

The CDR3 DNA is TGTGCCAGTAGTATAGGTCCGGGACAGCCCAACACCGGGGAGCTGTTTTTT. This sequence encodes CASSIGPGQPNTGELFF. This chain joins TRBV19 and TRBJ2-2; 7 positions match TRBD1. V dropped 1 base and J dropped 2; count of bases not matched to a gene: 7. Germline V gene data show CDR1 as LNHDA and CDR2 as SQIVND (reference sequence). CDR3 length: 17 amino acids.

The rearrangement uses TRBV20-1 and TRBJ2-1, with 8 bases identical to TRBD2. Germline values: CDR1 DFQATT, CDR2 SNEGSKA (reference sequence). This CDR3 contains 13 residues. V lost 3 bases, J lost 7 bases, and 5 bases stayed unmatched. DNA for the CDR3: TGCAGTGCTAGTTGGGGGACTAGTAATGAGCAGTTCTTC. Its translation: CSASWGTSNEQFF.

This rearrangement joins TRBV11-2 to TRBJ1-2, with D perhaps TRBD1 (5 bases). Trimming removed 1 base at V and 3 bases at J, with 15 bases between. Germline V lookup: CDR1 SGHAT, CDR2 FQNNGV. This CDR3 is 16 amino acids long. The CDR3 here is CASSLAGFSGYYGYTF. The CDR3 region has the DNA TGTGCCAGCAGCTTAGCGGGCTTCTCAGGGTACTATGGCTACACCTTC.

CDR3 nucleotide sequence: TGTGCCAGCAGCTTAAACAGGGATAGCAATCAGCCCCAGCATTTT. Protein product: CASSLNRDSNQPQHF. The genes are TRBV7-2 and TRBJ1-5; the D gene is possibly TRBD1 (6 bases). V dropped 2 bases and J dropped 0 bases, with 8 bases sitting between them. Germline V lookup: CDR1 SGHTA, CDR2 FQGNSA. CDR3 length: 15 amino acids.

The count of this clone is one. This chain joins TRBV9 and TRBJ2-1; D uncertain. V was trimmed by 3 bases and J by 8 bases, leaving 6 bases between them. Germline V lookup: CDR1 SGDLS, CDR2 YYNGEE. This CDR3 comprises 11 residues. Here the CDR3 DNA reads TGTGCCAGCAGCGGGCTCTATGAGCAGTTCTTC. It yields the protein CASSGLYEQFF.

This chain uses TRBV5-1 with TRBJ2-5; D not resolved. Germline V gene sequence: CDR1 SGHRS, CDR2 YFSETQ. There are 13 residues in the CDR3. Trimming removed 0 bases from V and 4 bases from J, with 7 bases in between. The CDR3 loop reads CASSLALGETQYF. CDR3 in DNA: TGCGCCAGCAGCTTGGCCTTAGGAGAGACCCAGTACTTC.

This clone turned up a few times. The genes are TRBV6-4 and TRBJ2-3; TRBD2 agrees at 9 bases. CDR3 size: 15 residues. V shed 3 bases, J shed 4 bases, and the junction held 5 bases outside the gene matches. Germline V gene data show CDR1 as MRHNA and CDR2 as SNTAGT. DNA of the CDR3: TGTGCCAGCAGTGAAGGAGCGGGGGGATCAGATACGCAGTATTTT. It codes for CASSEGAGGSDTQYF.

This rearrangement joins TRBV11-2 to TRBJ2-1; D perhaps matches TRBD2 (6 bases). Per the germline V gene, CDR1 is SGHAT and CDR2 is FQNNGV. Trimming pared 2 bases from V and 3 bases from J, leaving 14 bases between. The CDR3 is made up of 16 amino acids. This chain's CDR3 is CASSLLLSSGYNEQFF. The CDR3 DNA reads TGTGCCAGCAGCTTATTACTAAGTAGCGGCTACAATGAGCAGTTCTTC.